This TCR beta chain was identified during a study of blood T cell repertoires in COVID-19. The wider study: Researchers got acute and convalescent COVID-19 samples from the United States, Italy and Spain. PBMCs, B-cell-depleted T cells, or T cells provided the cDNA or gDNA that made up the material.

Trimming stripped 4 bases from V and 5 bases from J, with 8 bases between. Looked up from germline, CDR1 is SEHNR and CDR2 is FQNEAQ (reference sequence). CDR3 length: 13 residues. As handled by the study authors: Researchers report that nucleated cell counts were estimated from reference gene primer amplification. The repertoire was sequenced with immunoSEQ multiplex PCR; TCRdb's copy has only in-frame clones and lacks some. The DNA gave D and trimming, while V, J and clone size come from that table. The sample shows over 300,000 clones, roughly 85% of them seen only once. The chain carries TRBV7-9 and TRBJ1-4, with unresolved D. This receptor was identified in a human donor in a cohort sampled during active COVID-19. Sequenced sample: peripheral blood. CDR3 residues: CASSSASNEKLFF. The CDR3, as DNA: TGTGCCAGCAGCTCAGCCTCCAATGAAAAACTGTTTTTT.